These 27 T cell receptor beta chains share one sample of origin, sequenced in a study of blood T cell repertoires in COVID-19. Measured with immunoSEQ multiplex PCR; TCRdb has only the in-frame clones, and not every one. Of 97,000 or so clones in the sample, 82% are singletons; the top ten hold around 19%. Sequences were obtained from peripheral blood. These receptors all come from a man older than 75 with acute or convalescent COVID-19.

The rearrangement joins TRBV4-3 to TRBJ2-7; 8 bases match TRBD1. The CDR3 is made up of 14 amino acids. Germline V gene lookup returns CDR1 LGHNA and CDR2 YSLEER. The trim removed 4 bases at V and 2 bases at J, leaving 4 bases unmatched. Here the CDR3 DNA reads TGCGCCAGCAGCCTCCGACAGGGGCCCTACGAGCAGTACTTC. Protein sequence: CASSLRQGPYEQYF.

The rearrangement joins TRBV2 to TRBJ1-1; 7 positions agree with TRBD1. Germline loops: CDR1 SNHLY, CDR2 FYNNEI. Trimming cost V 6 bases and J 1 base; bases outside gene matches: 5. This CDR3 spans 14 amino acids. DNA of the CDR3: TGTGCCAGCAGATGGGACAGCCAGAACACTGAAGCTTTCTTT. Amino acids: CASRWDSQNTEAFF.

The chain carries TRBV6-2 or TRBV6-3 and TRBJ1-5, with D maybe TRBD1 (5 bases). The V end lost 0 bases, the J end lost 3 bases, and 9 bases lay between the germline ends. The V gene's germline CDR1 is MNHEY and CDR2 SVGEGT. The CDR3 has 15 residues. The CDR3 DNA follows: TGTGCCAGCAGTTACTCACAGGAAAACAATCAGCCCCAGCATTTT. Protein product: CASSYSQENNQPQHF.

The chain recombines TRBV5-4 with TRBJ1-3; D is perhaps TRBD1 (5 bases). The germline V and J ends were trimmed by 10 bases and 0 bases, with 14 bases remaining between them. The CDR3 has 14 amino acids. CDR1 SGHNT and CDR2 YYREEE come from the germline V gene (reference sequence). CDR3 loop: CAFESGPSGNTIYF. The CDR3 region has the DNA TGTGCCTTCGAGTCAGGGCCCTCTGGAAACACCATATATTTT.

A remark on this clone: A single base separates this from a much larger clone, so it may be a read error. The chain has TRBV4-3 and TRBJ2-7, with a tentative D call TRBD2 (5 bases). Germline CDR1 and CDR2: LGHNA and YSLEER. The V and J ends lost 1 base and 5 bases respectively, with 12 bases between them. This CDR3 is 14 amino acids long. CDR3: CASSQGEHPNEQYF. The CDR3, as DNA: TGCGCCAGCAGCCAAGGGGAGCACCCCAACGAGCAGTACTTC.

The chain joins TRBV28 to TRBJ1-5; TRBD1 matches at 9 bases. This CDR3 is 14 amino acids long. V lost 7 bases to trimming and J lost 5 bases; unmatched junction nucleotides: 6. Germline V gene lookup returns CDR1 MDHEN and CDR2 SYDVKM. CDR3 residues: CASTWRTGDQPQHF. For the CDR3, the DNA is TGTGCCAGCACCTGGAGGACAGGGGATCAGCCCCAGCATTTT.

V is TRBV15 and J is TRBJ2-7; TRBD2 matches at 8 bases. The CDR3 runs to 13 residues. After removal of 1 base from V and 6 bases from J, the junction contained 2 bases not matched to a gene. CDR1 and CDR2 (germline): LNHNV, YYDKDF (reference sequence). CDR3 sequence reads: CATSRGTSGEQYF. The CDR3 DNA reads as TGTGCCACCAGCAGAGGAACTAGCGGCGAGCAGTACTTC. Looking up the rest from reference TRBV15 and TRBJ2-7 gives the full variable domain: DAMVIQNPRYQVTQFGKPVTLSCSQTLNHNVMYWYQQKSSQAPKLLFHYYDKDFNNEADTPDNFQSRRPNTSFCFLDIRSPGLGDTAMYLCATSRGTSGEQYFGPGTRLTVT.

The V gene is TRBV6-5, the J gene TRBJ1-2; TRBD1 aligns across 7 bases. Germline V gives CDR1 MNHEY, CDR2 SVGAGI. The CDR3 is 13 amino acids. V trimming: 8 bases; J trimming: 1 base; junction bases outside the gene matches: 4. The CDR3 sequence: CASGQVVNYGYTF. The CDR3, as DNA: TGTGCCAGCGGACAGGTGGTTAACTATGGCTACACCTTC.

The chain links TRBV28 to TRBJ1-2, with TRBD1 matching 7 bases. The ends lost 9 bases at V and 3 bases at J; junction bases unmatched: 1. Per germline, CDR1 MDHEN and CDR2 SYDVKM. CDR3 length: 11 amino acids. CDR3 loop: CASTGDYGYTF. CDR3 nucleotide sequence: TGTGCCAGTACAGGGGACTATGGCTACACCTTC.

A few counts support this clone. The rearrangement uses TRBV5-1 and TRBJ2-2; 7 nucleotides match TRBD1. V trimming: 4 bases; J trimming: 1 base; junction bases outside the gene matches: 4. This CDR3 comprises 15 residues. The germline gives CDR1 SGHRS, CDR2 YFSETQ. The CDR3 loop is CASSQDRVNTGELFF. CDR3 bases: TGCGCCAGCAGCCAAGACAGGGTGAACACCGGGGAGCTGTTTTTT.

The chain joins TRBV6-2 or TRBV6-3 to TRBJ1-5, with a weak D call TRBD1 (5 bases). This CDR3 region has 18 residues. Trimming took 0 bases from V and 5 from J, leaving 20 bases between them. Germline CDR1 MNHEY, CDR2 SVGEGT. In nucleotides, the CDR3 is TGTGCCAGCAGTTACTCATCGGGGGTCGTTTTGGTAGATCAGCCCCAGCATTTT. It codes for CASSYSSGVVLVDQPQHF.

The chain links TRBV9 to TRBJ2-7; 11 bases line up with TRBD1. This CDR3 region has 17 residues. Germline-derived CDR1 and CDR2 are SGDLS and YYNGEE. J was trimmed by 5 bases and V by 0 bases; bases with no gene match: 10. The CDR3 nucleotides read TGTGCCAGCAGCGTAGGAGGAAGGGACAGGGGGAACAACGAGCAGTACTTC. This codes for CASSVGGRDRGNNEQYF. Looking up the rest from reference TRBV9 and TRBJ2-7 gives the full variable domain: DSGVTQTPKHLITATGQRVTLRCSPRSGDLSVYWYQQSLDQGLQFLIQYYNGEERAKGNILERFSAQQFPDLHSELNLSSLELGDSALYFCASSVGGRDRGNNEQYFGPGTRLTVT.

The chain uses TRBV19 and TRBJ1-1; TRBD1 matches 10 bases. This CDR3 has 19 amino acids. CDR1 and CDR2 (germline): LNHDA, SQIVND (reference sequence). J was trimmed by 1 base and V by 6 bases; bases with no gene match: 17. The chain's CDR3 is CASRATPRDRGQKNTEAFF. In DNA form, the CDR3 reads TGTGCCAGTAGGGCGACCCCCCGAGACAGGGGGCAGAAGAACACTGAAGCTTTCTTT.

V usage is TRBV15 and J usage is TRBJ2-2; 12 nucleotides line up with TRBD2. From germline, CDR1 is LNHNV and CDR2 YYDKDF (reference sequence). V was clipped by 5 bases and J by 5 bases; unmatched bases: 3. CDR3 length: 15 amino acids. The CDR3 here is CATSPTSGRTGELFF. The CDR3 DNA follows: TGTGCCACCAGCCCCACTAGCGGGAGGACCGGGGAGCTGTTTTTT.

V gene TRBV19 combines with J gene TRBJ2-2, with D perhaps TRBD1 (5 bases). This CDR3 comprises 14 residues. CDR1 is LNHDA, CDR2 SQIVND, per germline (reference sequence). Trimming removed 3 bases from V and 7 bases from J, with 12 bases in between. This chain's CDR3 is CASSIRQGVGELFF. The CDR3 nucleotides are TGTGCCAGTAGTATTAGGCAGGGTGTCGGGGAGCTGTTTTTT.

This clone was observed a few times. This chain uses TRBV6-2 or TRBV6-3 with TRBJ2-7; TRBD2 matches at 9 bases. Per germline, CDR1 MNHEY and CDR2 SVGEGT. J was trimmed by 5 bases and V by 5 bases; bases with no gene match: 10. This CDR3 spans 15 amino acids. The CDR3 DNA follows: TGTGCCAGCAGTGCCCCTTGGCGGGAGGGCAACGAGCAGTACTTC. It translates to CASSAPWREGNEQYF.

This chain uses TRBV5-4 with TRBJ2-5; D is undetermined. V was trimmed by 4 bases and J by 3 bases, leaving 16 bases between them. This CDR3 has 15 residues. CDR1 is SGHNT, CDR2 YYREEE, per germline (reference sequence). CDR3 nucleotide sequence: TGTGCCAGCAGCATACTCATGGTCGCTGAAGAGACCCAGTACTTC. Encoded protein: CASSILMVAEETQYF.

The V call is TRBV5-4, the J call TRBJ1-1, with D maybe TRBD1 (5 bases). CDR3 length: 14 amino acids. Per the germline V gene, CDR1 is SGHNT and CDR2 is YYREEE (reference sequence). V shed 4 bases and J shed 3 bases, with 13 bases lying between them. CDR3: CASSRGLRDTEAFF. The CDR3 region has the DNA TGTGCCAGCAGCAGGGGCCTTAGGGACACTGAAGCTTTCTTT.

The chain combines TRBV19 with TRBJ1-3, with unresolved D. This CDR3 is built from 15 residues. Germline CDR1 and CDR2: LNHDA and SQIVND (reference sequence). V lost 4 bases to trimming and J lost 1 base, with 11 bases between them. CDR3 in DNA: TGTGCCAGTAGTACTAGCGGCCCTTCTGGAAACACCATATATTTT. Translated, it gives CASSTSGPSGNTIYF.

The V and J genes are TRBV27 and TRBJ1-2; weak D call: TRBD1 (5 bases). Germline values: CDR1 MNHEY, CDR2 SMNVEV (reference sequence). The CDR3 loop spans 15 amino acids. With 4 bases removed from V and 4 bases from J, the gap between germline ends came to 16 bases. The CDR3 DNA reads TGTGCCAGCAGTTCCCCCCCTCCGGGGGGCTATGGCTACACCTTC. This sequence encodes CASSSPPPGGYGYTF.

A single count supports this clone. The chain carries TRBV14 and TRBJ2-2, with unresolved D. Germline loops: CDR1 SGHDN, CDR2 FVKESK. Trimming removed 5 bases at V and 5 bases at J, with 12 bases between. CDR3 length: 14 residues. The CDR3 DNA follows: TGTGCCAGCAGCGAATATACTTTGACCGGGGAGCTGTTTTTT. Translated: CASSEYTLTGELFF.

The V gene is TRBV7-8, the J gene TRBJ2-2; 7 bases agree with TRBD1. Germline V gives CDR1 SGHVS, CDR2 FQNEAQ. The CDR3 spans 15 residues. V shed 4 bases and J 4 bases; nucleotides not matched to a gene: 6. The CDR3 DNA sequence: TGTGCCAGCAGCTGGACCGGGACAGCCACCGGGGAGCTGTTTTTT. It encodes CASSWTGTATGELFF.

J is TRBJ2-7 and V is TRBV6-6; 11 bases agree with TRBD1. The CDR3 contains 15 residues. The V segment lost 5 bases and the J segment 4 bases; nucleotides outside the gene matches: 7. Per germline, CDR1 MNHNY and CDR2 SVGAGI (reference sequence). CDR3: CASSHWDRGFYEQYF. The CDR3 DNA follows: TGTGCCAGCAGTCACTGGGACAGGGGGTTTTACGAGCAGTACTTC.

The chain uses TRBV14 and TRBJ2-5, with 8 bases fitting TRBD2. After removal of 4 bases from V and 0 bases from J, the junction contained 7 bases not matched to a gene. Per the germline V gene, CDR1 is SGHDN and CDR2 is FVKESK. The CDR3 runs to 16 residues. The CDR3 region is CASSPLRGGDQETQYF. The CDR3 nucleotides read TGTGCCAGCAGCCCCCTCCGGGGGGGAGACCAAGAGACCCAGTACTTC.

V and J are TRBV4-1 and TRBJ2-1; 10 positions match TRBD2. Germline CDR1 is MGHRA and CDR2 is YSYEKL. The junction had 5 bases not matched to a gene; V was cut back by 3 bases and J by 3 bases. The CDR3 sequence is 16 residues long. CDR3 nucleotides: TGCGCCAGCAGCCATAGGTCTAGCGGGGGCTACAATGAGCAGTTCTTC. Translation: CASSHRSSGGYNEQFF.

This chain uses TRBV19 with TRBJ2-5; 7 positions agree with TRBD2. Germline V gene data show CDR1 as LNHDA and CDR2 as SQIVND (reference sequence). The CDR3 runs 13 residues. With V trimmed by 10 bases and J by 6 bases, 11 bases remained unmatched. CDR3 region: CATQRGVGKTQYF. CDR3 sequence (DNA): TGTGCCACCCAACGGGGGGTGGGAAAGACCCAGTACTTC.

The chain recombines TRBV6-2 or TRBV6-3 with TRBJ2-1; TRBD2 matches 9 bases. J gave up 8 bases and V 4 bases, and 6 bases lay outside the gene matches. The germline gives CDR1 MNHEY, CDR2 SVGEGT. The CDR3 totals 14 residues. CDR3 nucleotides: TGTGCCAGCAGTTTGGCACTAGCGGGCTATGAGCAGTTCTTC. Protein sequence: CASSLALAGYEQFF.